This TCR beta chain was recorded in a study of T cell responses to AZD1222 COVID-19 vaccine. The CDR3 covers 16 residues. In germline, CDR1 is LNHDA, CDR2 SQIVND (reference sequence). The ends lost 1 base at V and 2 bases at J; junction bases unmatched: 5. Using immunoSEQ multiplex PCR, the repertoire was profiled, and TCRdb retains in-frame clones only, with some absent. The table includes 150,000 to 200,000 clones, approximately 90% detected once. The sequencing here drew on peripheral blood, taken 28 days after the second AZD1222 dose. The receptor comes from an adult who received the AZD1222 COVID-19 vaccine. V usage is TRBV19 and J usage is TRBJ2-5; 9 bases fit TRBD2. The CDR3 DNA reads as TGTGCCAGTAGTATAGTTAGCGGGGGACAGCAAGAGACCCAGTACTTC. Amino acids: CASSIVSGGQQETQYF.